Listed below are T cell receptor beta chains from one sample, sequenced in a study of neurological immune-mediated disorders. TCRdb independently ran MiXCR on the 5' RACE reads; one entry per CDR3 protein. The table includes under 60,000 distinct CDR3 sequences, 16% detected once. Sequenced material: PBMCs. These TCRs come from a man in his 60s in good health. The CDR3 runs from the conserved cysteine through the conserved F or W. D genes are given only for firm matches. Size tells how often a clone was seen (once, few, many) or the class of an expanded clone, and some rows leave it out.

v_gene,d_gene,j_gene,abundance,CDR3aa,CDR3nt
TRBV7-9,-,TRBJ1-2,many,CASSSLEEPYGYTF,TGTGCCAGCAGCTCGTTAGAGGAACCTTATGGCTACACCTTC
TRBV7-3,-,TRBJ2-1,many,CASSLMGYTGVGPHNEQFF,TGTGCCAGCAGCTTAATGGGGTACACTGGAGTGGGCCCGCACAATGAGCAGTTCTTC
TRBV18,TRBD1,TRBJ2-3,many,CASSPTDRLRPTNTQYF,TGTGCCAGCTCACCGACGGACAGGTTAAGGCCGACGAATACGCAGTATTTT
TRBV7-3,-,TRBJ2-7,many,CASSLFHDSYEQYF,TGTGCCAGCAGCCTTTTCCATGACAGCTACGAGCAGTACTTC
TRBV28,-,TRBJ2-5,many,CASGGSGPVRQETQYF,TGTGCCAGTGGGGGCAGCGGTCCAGTCCGCCAAGAGACCCAGTACTTC
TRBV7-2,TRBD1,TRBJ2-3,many,CASSPRDRIKYF,TGTGCCAGCAGCCCCAGGGACAGGATAAAGTATTTT
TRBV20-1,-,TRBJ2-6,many,CSASKGSNLGANVLTF,TGCAGTGCTAGTAAGGGCTCAAATCTGGGGGCCAACGTCCTGACTTTC
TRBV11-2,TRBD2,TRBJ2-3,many,CASSLRGSGRLTDTQYF,TGTGCCAGCAGCCTCCGGGGTAGCGGGAGATTGACAGATACGCAGTATTTT
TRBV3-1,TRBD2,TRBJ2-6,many,CASSTLAGSSSGANVLTF,TGTGCCAGCAGCACTCTAGCGGGTTCTTCCTCTGGGGCCAACGTCCTGACTTTC
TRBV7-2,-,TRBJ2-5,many,CASSFQWSQETQYF,TGTGCCAGCAGCTTCCAGTGGAGCCAAGAGACCCAGTACTTC
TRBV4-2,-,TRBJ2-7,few,CASSQGGGDEQYF,TGTGCCAGCAGCCAAGGCGGCGGCGACGAGCAGTACTTC
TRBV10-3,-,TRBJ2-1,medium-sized,CAISDQISSYNEQFF,TGTGCCATCAGTGATCAAATTAGCTCCTACAATGAGCAGTTCTTC
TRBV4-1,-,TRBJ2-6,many,CASSQDSSGANVLTF,TGCGCCAGCAGCCAAGACAGCTCTGGGGCCAACGTCCTGACTTTC
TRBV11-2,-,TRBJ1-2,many,CASSSGHGQVGSGYTF,TGTGCCAGCAGCTCTGGGCATGGGCAGGTCGGTTCCGGCTACACCTTC
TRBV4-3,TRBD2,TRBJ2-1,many,CASSPRRQREDNEQFF,TGCGCCAGCAGCCCCCGGCGACAGCGGGAGGACAATGAGCAGTTCTTC
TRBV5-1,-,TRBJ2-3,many,CASSLLQGGTDTQYF,TGCGCCAGCAGCTTGTTGCAGGGTGGCACAGATACGCAGTATTTT
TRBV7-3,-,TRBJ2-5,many,CASSLGPGAGETQYF,TGTGCCAGCAGCTTAGGGCCGGGAGCTGGGGAGACCCAGTACTTC
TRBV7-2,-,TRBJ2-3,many,CASSSKVFTDRGDTQYF,TGTGCCAGCAGCTCGAAAGTATTCACGGACCGGGGGGATACGCAGTATTTT
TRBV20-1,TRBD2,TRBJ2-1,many,CSATPGMTSEQFF,TGCAGTGCCACACCCGGCATGACTAGCGAGCAGTTCTTC
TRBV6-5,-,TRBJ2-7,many,CASSLDPTSSFYEQYF,TGTGCCAGCAGCCTAGATCCGACTAGTAGTTTCTACGAGCAGTACTTC
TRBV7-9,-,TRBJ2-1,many,CASSLAGRGSYNEQFF,TGTGCCAGCAGCTTAGCAGGCCGAGGGTCCTACAATGAGCAGTTCTTC
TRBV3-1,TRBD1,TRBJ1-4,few,CASSHVQGTNEKLFF,TGTGCCAGCAGCCACGTACAGGGGACTAATGAAAAACTGTTTTTT
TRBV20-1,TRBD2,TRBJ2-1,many,CSAFIRTSGALNEQFF,TGCAGTGCTTTCATCAGGACTAGCGGGGCCTTGAATGAGCAGTTCTTC
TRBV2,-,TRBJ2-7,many,CASSELPWIAVSYEQYF,TGTGCCAGCAGTGAATTGCCTTGGATAGCGGTCTCCTACGAGCAGTACTTC
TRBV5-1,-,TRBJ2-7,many,CASSLESSTTRNYEQYF,TGCGCCAGCAGCTTGGAATCAAGTACGACTAGAAACTACGAGCAGTACTTC
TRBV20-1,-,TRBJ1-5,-,CSACSILSNQPQHF,TGCAGTGCTTGTTCGATTCTTAGCAATCAGCCCCAGCATTTT
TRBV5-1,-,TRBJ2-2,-,CASTRDSPNTVEPFF,TGCGCCAGCACGCGAGACAGCCCGAACACCGTGGAGCCGTTTTTT
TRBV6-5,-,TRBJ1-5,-,CASSWRRQACKPQHF,TGTGCCAGCAGTTGGCGCCGACAGGCCTGTAAGCCCCAGCATTTT
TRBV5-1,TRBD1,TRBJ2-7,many,CASSLEGQGVYEQYF,TGCGCCAGCAGCTTGGAGGGACAGGGAGTCTACGAGCAGTACTTC
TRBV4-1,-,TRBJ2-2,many,CASSQEPNTGELFF,TGCGCCAGCAGCCAAGAGCCCAACACCGGGGAGCTGTTTTTT
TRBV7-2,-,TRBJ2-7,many,CASSLASATFHEQYF,TGTGCCAGCAGCTTAGCTAGCGCCACGTTCCACGAGCAGTACTTC
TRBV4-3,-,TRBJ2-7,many,CASSQEEAVTYEQYF,TGCGCCAGCAGCCAAGAGGAAGCCGTCACCTACGAGCAGTACTTC
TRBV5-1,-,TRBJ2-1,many,CASTEGGPLYNEQFF,TGCGCCAGCACTGAAGGGGGACCCCTCTACAATGAGCAGTTCTTC
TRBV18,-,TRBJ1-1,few,CASSPGGNVEAFF,TGTGCCAGCTCACCAGGGGGTAACGTCGAAGCTTTCTTT
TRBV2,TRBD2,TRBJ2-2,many,CASRKLAGGTGELFF,TGTGCCAGCAGAAAGCTAGCGGGAGGAACCGGGGAGCTGTTTTTT
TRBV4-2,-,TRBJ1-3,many,CASSPEAISGNTIYF,TGTGCCAGCAGCCCGGAGGCAATCTCTGGAAACACCATATATTTT
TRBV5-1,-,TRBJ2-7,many,CASSLAPSPGEQYF,TGCGCCAGCAGCTTGGCCCCTTCACCGGGCGAGCAGTACTTC
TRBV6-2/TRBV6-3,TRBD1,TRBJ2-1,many,CASRGTGVDGEQFF,TGTGCCAGCAGGGGGACAGGGGTTGACGGTGAGCAGTTCTTC
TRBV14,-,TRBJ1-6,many,CASSPGNSPLHF,TGTGCCAGCAGCCCCGGCAATTCACCCCTCCACTTT
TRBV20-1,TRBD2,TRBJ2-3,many,CSAGPRGGRSTDTQYF,TGCAGTGCTGGCCCGAGGGGCGGGAGGAGCACAGATACGCAGTATTTT
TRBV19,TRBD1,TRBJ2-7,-,CASSTTGTGGYEQYF,TGTGCCAGTAGTACGACCGGGACAGGGGGGTACGAGCAGTACTTC
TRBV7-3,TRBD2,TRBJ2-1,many,CASSRLAGAYNEQFF,TGTGCCAGCAGCCGTCTAGCGGGAGCCTACAATGAGCAGTTCTTC
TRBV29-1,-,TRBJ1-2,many,CSVETDGYTF,TGCAGCGTTGAAACGGATGGCTACACCTTC